This T cell receptor beta chain was documented in a study of cytomegalovirus exposure and HLA in healthy donors. The study, taken as a whole, reports: Several of the most significant clusters were apparently associated with common viral pathogens in a later analysis. In vitro testing confirmed three CMV-associated chains as specific for CMV antigens.

With 60 Vbeta and 13 Jbeta primers, the PCR was carried out. Here immunoSEQ multiplex PCR was the method, and the copy in TCRdb shows in-frame clones only, minus some. The data contain 55,000 to 75,000 clones, roughly 80% of them singletons. The CDR3 covers 15 residues. Germline-derived CDR1 and CDR2 are GTSNPN and SVGIG (reference sequence). Trimming shortened V by 4 bases and J by 4 bases, and 16 bases separated the two germline ends. Comment on this clone: The antigen is undetermined.

Sequenced: PBMCs. The rearrangement uses TRBV30 and TRBJ2-2, with a tentative D call TRBD2 (7 bases). The TCR originated in a girl aged 5 to 17 in good health and CMV-seropositive. The CDR3 loop reads CAWTLGGLGTGELFF. CDR3 nucleotide sequence: TGTGCCTGGACGCTGGGGGGGCTCGGCACCGGGGAGCTGTTTTTT.